This T cell receptor beta chain was sequenced in a study of CD8+CD57+ T cells in acquired aplastic anemia. Overall study: Quantities of DNA derived from sorted CD4+ and CD8+ cells averaged 3.2 ug. Findings and limits, study-wide: Patients and controls shared twenty-nine CD8+ CDR3 sequences, highly expressed in patients.

Trimming at V came to 4 bases and at J to 6 bases, leaving 4 bases not matched to a gene. The CDR3 contains 13 residues. The germline CDR1 and CDR2 sequences are KGHDR and SFDVKD. Comment on this clonotype: The antigen is not known.

Genomic DNA acted as the template from which TCR beta VDJ combination and CDR3 sequence profiling were carried out. TCRdb fed the reads into MiXCR, producing one record per CDR3 protein. The sample lists 250,000 to 350,000 distinct CDR3 sequences; roughly half were seen once. The origin of this receptor is a human donor with severe aplastic anemia or a healthy control (not recorded which). The chain links TRBV24-1 to TRBJ1-2; 7 bases are shared with TRBD1. The sample taken for sequencing was sorted CD4+, CD8+, or CD8+CD57+ T cells (not recorded which) from PBMCs. This CDR3 is CATSESGTDGYTF. In DNA, the CDR3 is TGTGCCACCAGTGAGTCCGGGACAGATGGCTACACCTTC.